In its sample, the clone carrying this TCR beta chain was seen a few times. The antigen is unknown. The sample originates from a study of cytomegalovirus exposure and HLA in healthy donors. On the study more broadly: Approximately 170 million T cells yielded 117 million unique TCR beta sequences in earlier analysis. The study, taken as a whole, reports: The authors later found most CMV-associated TCR beta chains appeared HLA-restricted. An analysis done earlier found most TCR beta V segments productive about 87% or about 30% of the time.

PCR amplification relied on 60 Vbeta primers (plus 13 Jbeta primers). Some clones are missing from TCRdb's copy, which holds only in-frame ones; the method was immunoSEQ multiplex PCR. The sample records 86,000 or so clones, roughly three quarters being singletons. V was trimmed by 0 bases and J by 6 bases, leaving 12 bases between them. CDR1 is LGHNA and CDR2 is YNFKEQ in the germline V gene. The length of the CDR3 is 15 residues. The rearrangement links TRBV4-2 to TRBJ1-5; TRBD1 is a possible D gene (6 bases). The TCR was taken from a woman in her thirties or forties in good health and CMV-seropositive. Sequenced sample: PBMCs. The CDR3 sequence is CASSQERGRGQPQHF. As DNA, the CDR3 is TGTGCCAGCAGCCAAGAGAGGGGGAGAGGTCAGCCCCAGCATTTT.